The source of this T cell receptor beta chain is a study of patients and donors after allogeneic stem cell transplantation. This clonotype has a handful of counts. Trimming shortened V by 8 bases and J by 3 bases, and 14 bases separated the two germline ends. The CDR3 extends over 13 amino acids. TCRdb independently ran MiXCR on the RT-PCR reads; one entry per CDR3 protein. The sample has roughly 940,000 distinct CDR3 sequences, more than 15% seen once. The clonotype originates from a human donor who was either an allogeneic HSCT recipient or a stem cell or donor lymphocyte infusion donor (not recorded which). It is not recorded whose cells these are; they may come from a transplant donor. Source material: blood, either unsorted or a sorted T cell fraction (not recorded which). The chain is built from TRBV12-3 or TRBV12-4 and TRBJ2-7, with D perhaps being TRBD1 or TRBD2 (5 bases each). In DNA, the CDR3 is TGTGCCAGCCAGGGTCAAGGAGGCTACGAGCAGTACTTC. Translated: CASQGQGGYEQYF.